Each of the 32 T cell receptor beta chains below was sequenced from the same sample in a study of cytomegalovirus exposure and HLA in healthy donors (dated 2017 in TCRdb). The library was obtained by the immunoSEQ multiplex PCR assay. A mixture of 60 forward primers for TCR Vbeta segments and 13 reverse primers for TCR Jbeta segments was used in the multiplex PCR. TCRdb provides this immuneACCESS table in a form limited to in-frame rearrangements. Some clones are lacking; in checked studies, under half of them reflect an unresolved V gene, and why the rest are absent is not known. The table for this sample lists more than 150,000 clones; about 90% of them were counted only once. 0.2% to 0.3% of the sample is in the top ten clones. Sequenced input: PBMCs. The receptor source for this set is a girl under three years old in good health and CMV-seronegative.

The chain combines TRBV13 with TRBJ2-7; 7 bases agree with TRBD1. Germline assignment: CDR1 PRHDT and CDR2 FYEKMQ (reference sequence). V was clipped by 6 bases and J by 1 base; unmatched bases: 6. This CDR3 is 14 amino acids long. The CDR3 region is CASRQQGKSYEQYF. CDR3 nucleotides: TGTGCCAGCAGGCAACAGGGGAAATCCTACGAGCAGTACTTC. Combining the CDR3 with reference TRBV13 and TRBJ2-7 gives the whole variable domain AAGVIQSPRHLIKEKRETATLKCYPIPRHDTVYWYQQGPGQDPQFLISFYEKMQSDKGSIPDRFSAQQFSDYHSELNMSSLELGDSALYFCASRQQGKSYEQYFGPGTRLTVT.

The chain recombines TRBV30 with TRBJ2-7; 15 positions match TRBD2. This CDR3 contains 15 residues. Trimming cost V 2 bases and J 7 bases; bases outside gene matches: 6. The germline V gene has CDR1 GTSNPN and CDR2 SVGIG (reference sequence). CDR3 residues: CAWSIGLAGGAEQYF. CDR3 bases: TGTGCCTGGAGTATCGGACTAGCGGGGGGGGCTGAGCAGTACTTC.

The chain combines TRBV9 with TRBJ2-5, with TRBD1 identical over 7 bases. Germline V gene data show CDR1 as SGDLS and CDR2 as YYNGEE. After removal of 2 bases from V and 2 bases from J, the junction contained 6 bases not matched to a gene. This CDR3 is built from 15 residues. The CDR3 sequence is CASSVGGQIQETQYF. The CDR3 nucleotides read TGTGCCAGCAGCGTTGGGGGACAGATACAAGAGACCCAGTACTTC.

The V call is TRBV7-9, the J call TRBJ1-5; TRBD1 matches 8 bases. CDR1 and CDR2 from the germline V gene are SEHNR and FQNEAQ (reference sequence). The CDR3 runs to 15 residues. After removal of 5 bases from V and 5 bases from J, the junction contained 8 bases not matched to a gene. The CDR3 nucleotides read TGTGCCAGCAGCCTGACAGGGGAAGGGGATCAGCCCCAGCATTTT. Amino acids: CASSLTGEGDQPQHF.

This sequence joins TRBV9 and TRBJ1-2; tentatively, D is TRBD1 (5 bases). Trimming stripped 0 bases from V and 7 bases from J, with 7 bases between. Germline V gene lookup returns CDR1 SGDLS and CDR2 YYNGEE. The CDR3 totals 12 residues. The CDR3 region is CASSVGGTGYTF. The CDR3 region has the DNA TGTGCCAGCAGCGTAGGGGGCACTGGCTACACCTTC.

The V gene is TRBV4-2, the J gene TRBJ2-7, with 7 nucleotides matching TRBD1. This CDR3 is built from 16 residues. Germline trimming cut 0 bases from V and 2 bases from J; bases unmatched to any gene: 7. The germline CDR1 and CDR2 sequences are LGHNA and YNFKEQ. The CDR3 here is CASSQDIGDSTYEQYF. CDR3 bases: TGTGCCAGCAGCCAAGATATCGGGGACAGTACCTACGAGCAGTACTTC.

The chain has TRBV7-6 and TRBJ2-5; 10 bases match TRBD1. The junction had 3 bases not matched to a gene; V was cut back by 4 bases and J by 4 bases. The CDR3 consists of 14 residues. Germline V gene sequence: CDR1 SGHVS, CDR2 FNYEAQ. The CDR3 nucleotides read TGTGCCAGCAGCTCCCGGGACAGGGGAGAGACCCAGTACTTC. It codes for CASSSRDRGETQYF.

In its sample, this clone was seen once. The rearrangement uses TRBV5-4 and TRBJ1-6; 9 bases fit TRBD1. Germline values: CDR1 SGHNT, CDR2 YYREEE (reference sequence). V shed 4 bases and J 7 bases; nucleotides not matched to a gene: 9. The CDR3 is 16 residues long. Written as DNA, the CDR3 is TGTGCCAGCAGCCTCACAGGGGGCATATTGAATTCACCCCTCCACTTT. Protein sequence: CASSLTGGILNSPLHF.

The chain combines TRBV11-2 with TRBJ2-1, with TRBD2 matching over 12 bases. The CDR3 is made up of 16 amino acids. Trimming removed 5 bases from V and 10 bases from J; junction bases left unmatched: 12. Germline assignment: CDR1 SGHAT and CDR2 FQNNGV. CDR3 region: CASSPQRLAGVDEQFF. The CDR3, as DNA: TGTGCCAGCAGCCCACAAAGACTAGCGGGAGTTGACGAGCAGTTCTTC.

This rearrangement joins TRBV9 to TRBJ2-1, with 9 nucleotides matching TRBD2. The CDR3 runs 15 residues. V trimming: 3 bases; J trimming: 3 bases; junction bases outside the gene matches: 4. The germline gives CDR1 SGDLS, CDR2 YYNGEE. The CDR3 is CASSAGTSSYNEQFF. CDR3 coding DNA: TGTGCCAGCAGCGCCGGGACTAGCAGCTACAATGAGCAGTTCTTC. Based on the CDR3 plus reference TRBV9 and TRBJ2-1, the full variable domain is DSGVTQTPKHLITATGQRVTLRCSPRSGDLSVYWYQQSLDQGLQFLIQYYNGEERAKGNILERFSAQQFPDLHSELNLSSLELGDSALYFCASSAGTSSYNEQFFGPGTRLTVL.

This rearrangement joins TRBV4-3 to TRBJ2-5, with TRBD1 matching 11 bases. The CDR3 length is 16 residues. The J segment lost 11 bases and the V segment lost 0 bases, leaving 11 bases of the junction unmatched. Germline CDR1 reads LGHNA; CDR2 reads YSLEER. The CDR3 here is CASSQDMGQGVEEQYF. The CDR3 coding sequence is TGCGCCAGCAGCCAAGATATGGGACAGGGGGTAGAAGAGCAGTACTTC.

The J gene is TRBJ2-2, the V gene TRBV9; TRBD2 matches at 7 bases. Trimming took 0 bases from V and 11 from J; bases not matched to a gene: 4. Germline V gives CDR1 SGDLS, CDR2 YYNGEE. The CDR3 is 13 amino acids. For the CDR3, the DNA is TGTGCCAGCAGCGTAGTGGCGGGGGAAGAGCTGTTTTTT. Amino acids: CASSVVAGEELFF.

The chain is built from TRBV7-6 and TRBJ2-2, with 12 bases lining up with TRBD2. V lost 7 bases and J lost 4; bases outside the gene matches: 19. The CDR3 contains 20 residues. Germline-derived CDR1 and CDR2 are SGHVS and FNYEAQ. This chain's CDR3 is CASMEKGLAGLLGITGELFF. In DNA form, the CDR3 reads TGTGCCAGCATGGAAAAGGGACTAGCGGGTTTACTCGGTATCACCGGGGAGCTGTTTTTT.

The rearrangement joins TRBV2 to TRBJ2-5, with a possible D match to TRBD2 (6 bases). Germline V gene data show CDR1 as SNHLY and CDR2 as FYNNEI. The V and J ends lost 4 bases and 4 bases respectively, with 10 bases between them. The CDR3 has 13 amino acids. The DNA of the CDR3 is TGTGCCAGCAGTGGGAGGGACGGAGAGACCCAGTACTTC. It specifies CASSGRDGETQYF.

The chain couples TRBV19 to TRBJ2-3, with TRBD1 matching over 8 bases. The germline V gene encodes CDR1 LNHDA and CDR2 SQIVND (reference sequence). The CDR3 totals 16 residues. With 6 bases clipped from V and 4 bases from J, the junction kept 12 bases outside the gene matches. The CDR3 DNA sequence: TGTGCCAGTAGCACCTCTGGCAGGGGGCTTCCAGATACGCAGTATTTT. Amino acid sequence: CASSTSGRGLPDTQYF. The full variable domain, completed using reference TRBV19 and TRBJ2-3, is DGGITQSPKYLFRKEGQNVTLSCEQNLNHDAMYWYRQDPGQGLRLIYYSQIVNDFQKGDIAEGYSVSREKKESFPLTVTSAQKNPTAFYLCASSTSGRGLPDTQYFGPGTRLTVL.

The chain has TRBV5-1 and TRBJ2-7; weak D call: TRBD2 (6 bases). Trimming removed 0 bases from V and 5 bases from J, with 18 bases in between. The CDR3 has 16 residues. Per germline, CDR1 SGHRS and CDR2 YFSETQ. For the CDR3, the DNA is TGCGCCAGCAGCTTGGGGGAGGTTGGCTCCCTTAACGAGCAGTACTTC. Its translation is CASSLGEVGSLNEQYF.

The rearrangement links TRBV6-1 to TRBJ1-2; D gene uncertain. The germline gives CDR1 MNHNS, CDR2 SASEGT. This CDR3 has 15 amino acids. Deletions cut 4 bases from V and 6 bases from J, with 18 bases between. CDR3 bases: TGTGCCAGCAGTGCTCGTTACGAGGTCTTTCATGGCTACACCTTC. It encodes CASSARYEVFHGYTF.

The genes are TRBV25-1 and TRBJ2-1, with D possibly being TRBD2 (5 bases). Germline V lookup: CDR1 MGHDK, CDR2 SYGVNS. The length of the CDR3 is 14 residues. V was trimmed by 5 bases and J by 5 bases, leaving 13 bases between them. The CDR3 region is CASSTRRGNNEQFF. CDR3 nucleotide sequence: TGTGCCAGCAGTACAAGACGGGGAAACAATGAGCAGTTCTTC.

The rearrangement uses TRBV14 and TRBJ2-7, with a weak D call TRBD1 (5 bases). The V gene's germline CDR1 is SGHDN and CDR2 FVKESK. The V end was cut by 1 base, the J end by 3 bases, with 19 bases between. The CDR3 runs 17 residues. The CDR3: CASSQVFGPGSFYEQYF. In nucleotides, the CDR3 is TGTGCCAGCAGCCAAGTATTCGGACCAGGGTCTTTCTACGAGCAGTACTTC.

The chain uses TRBV18 and TRBJ1-4; D gene uncertain. The ends were cut back, 1 base at V and 0 bases at J, with 15 bases in the middle. This CDR3 is built from 18 residues. Germline assignment: CDR1 KGHSH and CDR2 LQKENI. The CDR3 reads CASSPRREAGATNEKLFF. The CDR3 DNA reads TGTGCCAGCTCACCACGGAGGGAAGCTGGGGCAACTAATGAAAAACTGTTTTTT.

This clone was recorded once. J is TRBJ2-3 and V is TRBV7-9; 9 nucleotides match TRBD2. Germline lookup yields CDR1 SEHNR and CDR2 FQNEAQ (reference sequence). CDR3 size: 15 residues. V lost 5 bases, J lost 6 bases, and 9 bases stayed unmatched. The CDR3 DNA reads as TGTGCCAGCAGCCCGAGCGGGGGGAGGCCCGATACGCAGTATTTT. Protein: CASSPSGGRPDTQYF.

This clone was detected a few times. The chain recombines TRBV11-2 with TRBJ2-7; 12 bases match TRBD2. Germline values: CDR1 SGHAT, CDR2 FQNNGV. V lost 5 bases, J lost 7 bases, and 3 bases stayed unmatched. This CDR3 region has 13 residues. CDR3 nucleotides: TGTGCCAGCAGCATCGGGACTAGCGGGGAGCAGTACTTC. It codes for CASSIGTSGEQYF. Combining the CDR3 with reference TRBV11-2 and TRBJ2-7 gives the whole variable domain EAGVAQSPRYKIIEKRQSVAFWCNPISGHATLYWYQQILGQGPKLLIQFQNNGVVDDSQLPKDRFSAERLKGVDSTLKIQPAKLEDSAVYLCASSIGTSGEQYFGPGTRLTVT.

The chain employs TRBV5-1 and TRBJ2-7; 8 nucleotides agree with TRBD1. V gave up 3 bases and J gave up 5 bases; unmatched junction bases: 4. CDR1 and CDR2 (germline): SGHRS, YFSETQ. There are 13 residues in the CDR3. The CDR3 region is CASSWTGYDEQYF. CDR3 coding DNA: TGCGCCAGCAGCTGGACAGGGTATGACGAGCAGTACTTC.

The chain couples TRBV27 to TRBJ1-2; weak D call: TRBD1 (5 bases). The CDR3 runs to 16 residues. The V end was cut by 7 bases, the J end by 9 bases, with 27 bases between. Germline V gives CDR1 MNHEY, CDR2 SMNVEV (reference sequence). DNA for the CDR3: TGTGCCAGCACCCCAAGACAGCCCGGGGGGACTATGAGCTACACCTTC. The encoded protein is CASTPRQPGGTMSYTF.

The rearrangement links TRBV7-9 to TRBJ2-3, with 9 bases fitting TRBD2. Trimming took 1 base from V and 4 from J; bases not matched to a gene: 15. The length of the CDR3 is 19 residues. CDR1 SEHNR and CDR2 FQNEAQ come from the germline V gene (reference sequence). The CDR3 region has the DNA TGTGCCAGCAGCTTAGTTCGGGTGGGCCTAGCGGGGAGCTCAGATACGCAGTATTTT. Protein product: CASSLVRVGLAGSSDTQYF.

The CDR3 bases are TGTGCCAGTACCCAACGGGGCAGGGGGAAGAGCAATCAGCCCCAGCATTTT. Translation gives CASTQRGRGKSNQPQHF. The chain carries TRBV19 and TRBJ1-5; 7 nucleotides agree with TRBD1. The CDR3 is 17 residues long. Trimming removed 7 bases from V and 1 base from J; junction bases left unmatched: 13. Germline lookup yields CDR1 LNHDA and CDR2 SQIVND (reference sequence).

The chain is built from TRBV30 and TRBJ1-5, with D possibly being TRBD1 (6 bases). Looked up from germline, CDR1 is GTSNPN and CDR2 is SVGIG (reference sequence). V lost 0 bases, J lost 1 base, and 13 bases lay in between. This CDR3 comprises 16 residues. Here the CDR3 reads CAWSVAGAVSNQPQHF. The CDR3 nucleotides read TGTGCCTGGAGTGTGGCGGGGGCGGTGAGCAATCAGCCCCAGCATTTT.

On this clone itself: At one end the junction does not follow the germline gene, possibly because of a read error. This sequence joins TRBV7-9 and TRBJ1-2; a possible D gene is TRBD1 (6 bases). The CDR3 runs to 14 residues. CDR1 and CDR2 (germline): SEHNR, FQNEAQ (reference sequence). The CDR3 sequence: CSSSLTTGPYGYTF. The CDR3 DNA sequence: TGTTCCAGCAGCTTAACAACAGGGCCGTATGGCTACACCTTC.

The J gene is TRBJ2-3, the V gene TRBV30, with TRBD2 matching 11 bases. Trimming removed 1 base from V and 4 bases from J; junction bases left unmatched: 4. This CDR3 has 15 residues. CDR1 GTSNPN and CDR2 SVGIG come from the germline V gene (reference sequence). The CDR3 region has the DNA TGTGCCTGGAGTGCGACTAGCGGGGAGGCAGATACGCAGTATTTT. Translation: CAWSATSGEADTQYF.

The chain recombines TRBV27 with TRBJ2-7; weak D call: TRBD2 (6 bases). The CDR3 length is 14 residues. Trimming took 3 bases from V and 6 from J, leaving 15 bases between them. Germline V CDR1 and CDR2: MNHEY, SMNVEV (reference sequence). The CDR3 reads CASSFLGGLSEQYF. The CDR3 DNA reads as TGTGCCAGCAGTTTTCTGGGAGGTCTCTCCGAGCAGTACTTC.

Comment on this clone: Distinct nucleotide sequences in the sample also encode this CDR3. This chain uses TRBV5-5 with TRBJ1-2; no firm D call. V shed 4 bases and J shed 3 bases, with 16 bases lying between them. The CDR3 is 15 amino acids. Germline CDR1 and CDR2: SGHKS and YYEKEE (reference sequence). The CDR3 region has the DNA TGTGCCAGCAGCCGCCCCTACCTCGGGGACTATGGCTACACCTTC. Translated: CASSRPYLGDYGYTF.

The chain uses TRBV29-1 and TRBJ1-1; a possible D gene is TRBD1 (6 bases). The CDR3 runs to 15 residues. V was clipped by 4 bases and J by 4 bases, with 19 bases between them. Per the germline V gene, CDR1 is SQVTM and CDR2 is ANQGSEA. The CDR3, as DNA: TGCAGCGTTGGGGAATTGGGGGCCGGAGGCACTGAAGCTTTCTTT. Its translation: CSVGELGAGGTEAFF.